This T cell receptor (beta chain) is from a study of control samples from healthy donors and cancer patients. Germline trimming cut 3 bases from V and 4 bases from J; bases unmatched to any gene: 9. The CDR3 consists of 16 residues. Per the germline V gene, CDR1 is MNHNS and CDR2 is SASEGT. Repertoires were generated with immunoSEQ multiplex PCR, while TCRdb's copy carries only in-frame clones and drops some. The sample yields 130,000 or so clones, about 88% seen once. The J gene is TRBJ1-2, the V gene TRBV6-1; TRBD1 agrees at 9 bases. The sequence was collected from a middle-aged man in good health. The source material was blood. In DNA form, the CDR3 reads TGTGCCAGCAGTGACAACCGGGACAGGGTTATCTATGGCTACACCTTC. Translation gives CASSDNRDRVIYGYTF.